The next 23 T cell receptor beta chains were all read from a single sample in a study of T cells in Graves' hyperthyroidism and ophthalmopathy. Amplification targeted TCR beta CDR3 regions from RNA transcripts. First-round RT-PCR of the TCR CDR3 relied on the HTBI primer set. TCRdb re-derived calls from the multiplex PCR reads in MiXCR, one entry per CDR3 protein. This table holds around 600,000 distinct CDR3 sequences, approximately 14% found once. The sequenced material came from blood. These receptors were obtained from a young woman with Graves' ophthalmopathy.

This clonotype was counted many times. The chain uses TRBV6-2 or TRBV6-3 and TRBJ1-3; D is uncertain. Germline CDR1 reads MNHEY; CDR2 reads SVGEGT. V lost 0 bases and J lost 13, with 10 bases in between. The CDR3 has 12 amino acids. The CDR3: CASSYSWREIYF. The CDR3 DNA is TGTGCCAGCAGTTACTCTTGGCGTGAGATATATTTT.

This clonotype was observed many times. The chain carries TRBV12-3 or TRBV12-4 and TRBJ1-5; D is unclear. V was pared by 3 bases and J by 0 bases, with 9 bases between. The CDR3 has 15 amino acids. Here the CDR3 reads CASSFRGNSNQPQHF. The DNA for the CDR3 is TGTGCCAGCAGTTTTCGGGGAAATAGCAATCAGCCCCAGCATTTT.

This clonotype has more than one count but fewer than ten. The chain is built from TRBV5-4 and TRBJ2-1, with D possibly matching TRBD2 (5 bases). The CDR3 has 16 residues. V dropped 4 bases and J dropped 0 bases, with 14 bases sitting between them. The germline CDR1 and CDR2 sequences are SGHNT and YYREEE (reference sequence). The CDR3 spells CASSPPTRDSYNEQFF. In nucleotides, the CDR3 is TGTGCCAGCAGCCCCCCGACGAGGGACTCCTACAATGAGCAGTTCTTC.

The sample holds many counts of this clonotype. CDR3 sequence (DNA): TGTGCCAGCAGTTTGGCGGGGGCTCTGGAGACCCAGTACTTC. Translation: CASSLAGALETQYF. The chain combines TRBV12-3 or TRBV12-4 with TRBJ2-5; possible D gene TRBD2, 7 bases. V shed 3 bases and J shed 5 bases, with 13 bases lying between them. This CDR3 has 14 residues.

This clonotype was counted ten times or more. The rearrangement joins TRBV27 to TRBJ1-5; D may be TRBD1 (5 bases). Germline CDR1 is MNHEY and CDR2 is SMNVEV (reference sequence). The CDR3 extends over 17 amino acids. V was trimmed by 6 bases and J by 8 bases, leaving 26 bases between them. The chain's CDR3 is CASSIMGFGGTAKPQHF. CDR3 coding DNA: TGTGCCAGCAGCATAATGGGTTTCGGGGGTACTGCGAAGCCCCAGCATTTT.

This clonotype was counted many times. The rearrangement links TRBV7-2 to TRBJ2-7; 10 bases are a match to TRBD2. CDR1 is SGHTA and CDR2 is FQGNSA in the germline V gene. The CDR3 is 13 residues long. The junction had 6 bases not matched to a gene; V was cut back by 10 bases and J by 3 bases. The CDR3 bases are TGTGCCATCCTCCGGACTAGCGGCTACGAGCAGTACTTC. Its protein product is CAILRTSGYEQYF.

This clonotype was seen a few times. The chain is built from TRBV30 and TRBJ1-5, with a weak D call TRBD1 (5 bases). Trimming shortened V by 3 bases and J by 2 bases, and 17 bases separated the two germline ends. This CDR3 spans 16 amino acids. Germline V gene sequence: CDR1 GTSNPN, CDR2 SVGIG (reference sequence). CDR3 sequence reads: CAWSGVPGGGNQPQHF. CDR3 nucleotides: TGTGCCTGGAGCGGGGTCCCCGGGGGGGGCAATCAGCCCCAGCATTTT. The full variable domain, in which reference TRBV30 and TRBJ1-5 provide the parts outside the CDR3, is SQTIHQWPATLVQPVGSPLSLECTVEGTSNPNLYWYRQAAGRGLQLLFYSVGIGQISSEVPQNLSASRPQDRQFILSSKKLLLSDSGFYLCAWSGVPGGGNQPQHFGDGTRLSIL.

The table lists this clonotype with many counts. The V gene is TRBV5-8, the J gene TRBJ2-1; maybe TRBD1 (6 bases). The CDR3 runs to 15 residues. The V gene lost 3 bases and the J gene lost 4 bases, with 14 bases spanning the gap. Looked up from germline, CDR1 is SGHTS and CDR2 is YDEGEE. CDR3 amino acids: CASSSRQERYNEQFF. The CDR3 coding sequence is TGTGCCAGCAGCTCCCGACAGGAACGGTACAATGAGCAGTTCTTC.

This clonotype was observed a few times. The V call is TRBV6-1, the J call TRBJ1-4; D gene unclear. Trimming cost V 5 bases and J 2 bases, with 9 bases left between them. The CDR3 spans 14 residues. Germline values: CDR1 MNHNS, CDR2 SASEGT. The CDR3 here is CASSKVGTNEKLFF. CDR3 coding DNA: TGTGCCAGCAGTAAAGTTGGGACTAATGAAAAACTGTTTTTT.

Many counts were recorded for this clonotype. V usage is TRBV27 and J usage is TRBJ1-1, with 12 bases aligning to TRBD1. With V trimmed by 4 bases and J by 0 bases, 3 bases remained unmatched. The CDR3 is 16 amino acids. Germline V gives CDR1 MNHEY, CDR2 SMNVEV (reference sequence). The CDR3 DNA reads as TGTGCCAGCAGTTCTGGGACAGGGGGCTTGAACACTGAAGCTTTCTTT. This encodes CASSSGTGGLNTEAFF.

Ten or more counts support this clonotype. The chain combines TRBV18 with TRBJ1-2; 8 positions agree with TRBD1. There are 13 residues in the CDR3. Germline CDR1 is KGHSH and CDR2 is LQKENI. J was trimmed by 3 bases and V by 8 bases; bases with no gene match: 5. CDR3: CASSPTGDYGYTF. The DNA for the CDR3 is TGTGCCAGCAGTCCGACAGGGGACTATGGCTACACCTTC.

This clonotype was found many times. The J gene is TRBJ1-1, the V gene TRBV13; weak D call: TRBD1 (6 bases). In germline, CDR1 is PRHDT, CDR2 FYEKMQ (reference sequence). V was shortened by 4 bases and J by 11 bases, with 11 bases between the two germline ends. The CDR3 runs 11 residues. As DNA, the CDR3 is TGTGCCAGCAGCTCCGACAGGCCGGCTTTCTTT. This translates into CASSSDRPAFF.

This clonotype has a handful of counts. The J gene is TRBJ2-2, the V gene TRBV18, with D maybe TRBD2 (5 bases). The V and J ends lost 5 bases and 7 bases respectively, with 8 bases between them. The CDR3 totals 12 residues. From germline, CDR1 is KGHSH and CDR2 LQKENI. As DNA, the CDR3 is TGTGCCAGCTCATCTGGACTCGGGGAGCTGTTTTTT. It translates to CASSSGLGELFF.

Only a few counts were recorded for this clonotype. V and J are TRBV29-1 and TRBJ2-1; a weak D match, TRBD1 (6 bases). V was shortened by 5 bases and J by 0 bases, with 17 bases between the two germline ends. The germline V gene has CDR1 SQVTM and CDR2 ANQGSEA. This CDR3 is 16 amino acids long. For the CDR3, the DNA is TGCAGCGTTAGAGGTATACAGGGTCCCTCCTACAATGAGCAGTTCTTC. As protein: CSVRGIQGPSYNEQFF.

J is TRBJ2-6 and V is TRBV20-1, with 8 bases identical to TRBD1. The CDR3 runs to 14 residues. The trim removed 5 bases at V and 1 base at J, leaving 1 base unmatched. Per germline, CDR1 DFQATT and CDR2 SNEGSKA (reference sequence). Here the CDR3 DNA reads TGCAGTGCTTGGACAGGGTCTGGGGCCAACGTCCTGACTTTC. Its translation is CSAWTGSGANVLTF.

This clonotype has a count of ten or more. CDR3 DNA: TGTGCCATCAGCCGAATAGCGTCCCGTCACACCGGGGAGCTGTTTTTT. It specifies CAISRIASRHTGELFF. The V gene is TRBV10-3, the J gene TRBJ2-2, with D possibly TRBD2 on 5 matching bases. Trimming stripped 6 bases from V and 3 bases from J, with 17 bases between. From germline, CDR1 is ENHRY and CDR2 SYGVKD. The length of the CDR3 is 16 residues.

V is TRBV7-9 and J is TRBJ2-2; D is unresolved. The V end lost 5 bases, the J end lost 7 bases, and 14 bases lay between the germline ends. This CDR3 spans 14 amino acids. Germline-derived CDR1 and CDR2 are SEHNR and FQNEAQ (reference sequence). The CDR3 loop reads CASSLIRGGGELFF. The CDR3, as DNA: TGTGCCAGCAGCCTGATACGAGGCGGCGGGGAGCTGTTTTTT.

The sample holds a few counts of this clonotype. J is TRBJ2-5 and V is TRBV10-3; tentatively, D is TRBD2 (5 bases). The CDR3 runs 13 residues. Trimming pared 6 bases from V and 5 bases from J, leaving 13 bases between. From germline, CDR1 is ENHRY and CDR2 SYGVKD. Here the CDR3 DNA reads TGTGCCATCAGCTCTCGGGAAGAGGAGACCCAGTACTTC. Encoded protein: CAISSREEETQYF.

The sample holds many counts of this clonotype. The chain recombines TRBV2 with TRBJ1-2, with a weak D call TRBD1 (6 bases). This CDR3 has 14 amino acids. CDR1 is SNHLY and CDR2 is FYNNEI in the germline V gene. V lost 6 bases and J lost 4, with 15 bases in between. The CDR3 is CASRDRADLYGYTF. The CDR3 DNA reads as TGTGCCAGCAGGGACAGAGCCGACCTCTATGGCTACACCTTC.

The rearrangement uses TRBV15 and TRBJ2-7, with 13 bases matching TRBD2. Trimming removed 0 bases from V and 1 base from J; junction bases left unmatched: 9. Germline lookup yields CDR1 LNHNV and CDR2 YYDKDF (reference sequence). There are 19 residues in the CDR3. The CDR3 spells CATSRETTSGGYKSYEQYF. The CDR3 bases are TGTGCCACCAGCAGAGAGACGACTAGCGGGGGGTATAAATCCTACGAGCAGTACTTC. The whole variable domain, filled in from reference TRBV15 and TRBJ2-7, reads DAMVIQNPRYQVTQFGKPVTLSCSQTLNHNVMYWYQQKSSQAPKLLFHYYDKDFNNEADTPDNFQSRRPNTSFCFLDIRSPGLGDTAMYLCATSRETTSGGYKSYEQYFGPGTRLTVT.

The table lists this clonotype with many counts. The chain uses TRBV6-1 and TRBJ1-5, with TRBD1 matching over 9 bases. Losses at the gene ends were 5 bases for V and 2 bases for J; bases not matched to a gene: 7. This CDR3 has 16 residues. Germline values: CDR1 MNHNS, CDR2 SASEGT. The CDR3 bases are TGTGCCAGCAGTTCGACAGGGGGAAGGGGCAATCAGCCCCAGCATTTT. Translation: CASSSTGGRGNQPQHF.

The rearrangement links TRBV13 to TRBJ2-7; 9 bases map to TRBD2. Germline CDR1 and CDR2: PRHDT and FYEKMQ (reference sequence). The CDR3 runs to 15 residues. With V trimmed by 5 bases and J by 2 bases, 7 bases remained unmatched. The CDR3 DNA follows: TGTGCCAGCAGCCACCGGACTAGCGTAACCTACGAGCAGTACTTC. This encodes CASSHRTSVTYEQYF.

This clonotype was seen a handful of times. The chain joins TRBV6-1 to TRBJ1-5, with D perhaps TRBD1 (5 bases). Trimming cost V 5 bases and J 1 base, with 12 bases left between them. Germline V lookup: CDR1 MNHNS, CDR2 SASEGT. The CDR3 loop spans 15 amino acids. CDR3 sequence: CASSKGRDSNQPQHF. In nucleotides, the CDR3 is TGTGCCAGCAGTAAGGGCCGGGACAGCAATCAGCCCCAGCATTTT.